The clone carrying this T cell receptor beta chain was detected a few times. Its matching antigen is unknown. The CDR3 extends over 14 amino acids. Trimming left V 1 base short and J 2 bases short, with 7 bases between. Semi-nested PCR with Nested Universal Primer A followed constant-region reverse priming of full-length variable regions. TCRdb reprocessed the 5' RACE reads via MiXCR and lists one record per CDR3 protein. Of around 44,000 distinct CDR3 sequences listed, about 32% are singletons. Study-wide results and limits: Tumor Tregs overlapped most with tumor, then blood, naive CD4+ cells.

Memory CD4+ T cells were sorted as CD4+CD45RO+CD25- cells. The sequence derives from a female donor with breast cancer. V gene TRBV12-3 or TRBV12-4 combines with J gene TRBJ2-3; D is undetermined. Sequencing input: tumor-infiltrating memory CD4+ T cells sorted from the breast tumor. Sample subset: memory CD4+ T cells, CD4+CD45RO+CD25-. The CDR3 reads CASSLELNTDTQYF. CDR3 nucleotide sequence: TGTGCCAGCAGTTTAGAACTCAACACAGATACGCAGTATTTT.